This TCR beta chain was observed in a study of T cell repertoires in cytomegalovirus infection. With regard to this clonotype: Its antigen remains unknown.

CDR1 is SSHAT, CDR2 FNYEAQ, per germline (reference sequence). V was shortened by 5 bases and J by 5 bases, with 17 bases between the two germline ends. The CDR3 has 15 amino acids. MiXCR was run by TCRdb on the reads, yielding one entry per CDR3 protein. The sample yields roughly 570,000 distinct CDR3 sequences, about 40% seen once. This sequence joins TRBV7-7 and TRBJ2-3; D might be TRBD1 or TRBD2, each matching 6 bases. Sequencing used cultured PBMCs, obtained from culture after CMV antigen stimulation. This clonotype was sampled from a human donor in good health (CMV status not recorded). Some clones in this sample may be carry-over from other donors' samples. The CDR3 here is CASSRGTSSLDTQYF. CDR3 bases: TGTGCCAGCAGCAGGGGGACTTCGTCCCTAGATACGCAGTATTTT.